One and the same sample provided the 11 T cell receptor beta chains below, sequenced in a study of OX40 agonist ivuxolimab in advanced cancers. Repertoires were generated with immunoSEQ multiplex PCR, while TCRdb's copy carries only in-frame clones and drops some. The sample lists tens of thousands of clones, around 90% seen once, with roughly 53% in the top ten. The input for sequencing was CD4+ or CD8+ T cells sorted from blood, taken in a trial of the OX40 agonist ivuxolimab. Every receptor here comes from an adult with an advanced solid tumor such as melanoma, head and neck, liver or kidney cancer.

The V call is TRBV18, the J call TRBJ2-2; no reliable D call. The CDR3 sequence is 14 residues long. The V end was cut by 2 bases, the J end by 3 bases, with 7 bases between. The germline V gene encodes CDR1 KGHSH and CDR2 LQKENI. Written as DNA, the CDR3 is TGTGCCAGCTCACCAAAGGTTGACACCGGGGAGCTGTTTTTT. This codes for CASSPKVDTGELFF.

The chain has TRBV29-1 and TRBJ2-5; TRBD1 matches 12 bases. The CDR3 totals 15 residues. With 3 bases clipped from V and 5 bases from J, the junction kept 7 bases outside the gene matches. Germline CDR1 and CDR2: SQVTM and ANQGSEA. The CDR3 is CSVEAGTGGRETQYF. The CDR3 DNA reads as TGCAGCGTTGAGGCCGGGACAGGGGGCCGGGAGACCCAGTACTTC.

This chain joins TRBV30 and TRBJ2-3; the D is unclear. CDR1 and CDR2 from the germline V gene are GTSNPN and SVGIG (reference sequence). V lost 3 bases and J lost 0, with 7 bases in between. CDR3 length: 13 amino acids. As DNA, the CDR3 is TGTGCCTGGAGCACGGACAGCACAGATACGCAGTATTTT. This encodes CAWSTDSTDTQYF.

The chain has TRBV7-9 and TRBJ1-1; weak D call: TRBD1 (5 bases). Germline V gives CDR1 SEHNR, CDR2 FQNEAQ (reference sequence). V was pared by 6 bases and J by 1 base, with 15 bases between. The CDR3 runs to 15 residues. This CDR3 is CASRQDSHGNTEAFF. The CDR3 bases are TGTGCCAGCAGGCAAGACAGTCACGGGAACACTGAAGCTTTCTTT.

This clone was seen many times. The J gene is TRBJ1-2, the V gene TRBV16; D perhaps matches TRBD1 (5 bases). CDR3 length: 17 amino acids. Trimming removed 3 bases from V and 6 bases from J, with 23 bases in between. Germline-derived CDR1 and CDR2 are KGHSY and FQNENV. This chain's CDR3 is CASSHSNVGQPGHGYTF. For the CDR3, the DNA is TGTGCCAGCAGCCATTCCAACGTCGGACAACCTGGACATGGCTACACCTTC.

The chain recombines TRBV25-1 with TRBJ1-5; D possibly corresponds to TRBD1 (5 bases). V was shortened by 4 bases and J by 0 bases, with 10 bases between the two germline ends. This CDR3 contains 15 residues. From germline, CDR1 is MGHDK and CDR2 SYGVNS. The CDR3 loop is CASSGPGLSNQPQHF. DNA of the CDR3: TGTGCCAGCAGTGGGCCGGGGCTTAGCAATCAGCCCCAGCATTTT.

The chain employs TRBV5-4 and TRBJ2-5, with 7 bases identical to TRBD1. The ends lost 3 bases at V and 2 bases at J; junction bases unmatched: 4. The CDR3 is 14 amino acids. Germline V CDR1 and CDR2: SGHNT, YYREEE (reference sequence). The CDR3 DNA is TGTGCCAGCAGCTGGGGGACAGCTCAAGAGACCCAGTACTTC. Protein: CASSWGTAQETQYF.

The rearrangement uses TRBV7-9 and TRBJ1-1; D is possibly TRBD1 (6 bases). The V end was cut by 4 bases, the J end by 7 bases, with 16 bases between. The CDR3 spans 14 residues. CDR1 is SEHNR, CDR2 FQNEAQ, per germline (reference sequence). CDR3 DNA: TGTGCCAGCAGCTCTAGGGGGGACCCTCTTGAAGCTTTCTTT. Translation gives CASSSRGDPLEAFF.

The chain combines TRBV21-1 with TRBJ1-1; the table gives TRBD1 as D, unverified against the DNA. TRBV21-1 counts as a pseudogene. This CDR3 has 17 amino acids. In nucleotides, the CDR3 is TGTGCCAGCACCAGTAACGGACAGGGGGATGAGAACACTGAAGCTTTCTTT. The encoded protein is CASTSNGQGDENTEAFF.

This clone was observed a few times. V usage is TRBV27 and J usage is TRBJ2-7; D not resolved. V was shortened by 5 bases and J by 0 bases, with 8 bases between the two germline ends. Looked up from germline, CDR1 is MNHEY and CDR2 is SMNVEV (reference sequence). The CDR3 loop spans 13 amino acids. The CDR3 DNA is TGTGCCAGCAGTGCCCCCTACTCCTACGAGCAGTACTTC. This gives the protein CASSAPYSYEQYF.

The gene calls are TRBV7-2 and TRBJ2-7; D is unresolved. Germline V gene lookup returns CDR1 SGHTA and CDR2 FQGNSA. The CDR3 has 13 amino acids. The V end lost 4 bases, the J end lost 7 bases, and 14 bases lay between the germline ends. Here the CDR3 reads CASSSVPRREQYF. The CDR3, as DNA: TGTGCCAGCAGCTCAGTCCCCCGCAGGGAGCAGTACTTC.